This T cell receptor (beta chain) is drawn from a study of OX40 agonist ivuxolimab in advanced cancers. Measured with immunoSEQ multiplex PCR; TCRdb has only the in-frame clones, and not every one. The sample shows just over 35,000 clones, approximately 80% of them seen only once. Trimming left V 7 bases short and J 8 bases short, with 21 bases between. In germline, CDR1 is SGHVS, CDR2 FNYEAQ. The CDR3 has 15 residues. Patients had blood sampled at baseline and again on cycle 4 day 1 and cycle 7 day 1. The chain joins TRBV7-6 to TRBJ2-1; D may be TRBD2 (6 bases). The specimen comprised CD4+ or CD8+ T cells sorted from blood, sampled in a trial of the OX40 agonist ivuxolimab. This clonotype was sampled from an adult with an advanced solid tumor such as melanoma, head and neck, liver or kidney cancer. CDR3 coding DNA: TGTGCCAGCACGGGGACTTCCTCCTACGTCGATGAGCAGTTCTTC. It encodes CASTGTSSYVDEQFF.